The rows below give T cell receptor beta chains drawn from one sample of a study of T cell repertoires in cytomegalovirus infection. TCRdb analysed the reads with MiXCR anew, one entry per CDR3 protein. The sample contains 630,000 or so distinct CDR3 sequences, approximately 24% of which appear only once. Sequencing used CD8+ T cells from PBMCs. The receptors come from a human donor in good health (CMV status not recorded). Some clones in this sample may be carry-over from other donors' samples. Both conserved end residues are part of each CDR3. The D gene is left open where the match is weak.

TRBD1	TRBJ2-7	TRBV7-9	CASSGGTGREQYF
TRBD1	TRBJ1-2	TRBV20-1	CSAPRDRDDYTF
NA	TRBJ2-5	TRBV27	CASSHDLGETQYF
NA	TRBJ2-7	TRBV20-1	CSAREGVGYEQYF
NA	TRBJ1-1	TRBV6-6	CAVQGLNTEAFF
NA	TRBJ1-1	TRBV24-1	CATQRALNTEAFF
TRBD1	TRBJ1-1	TRBV6-1	CASREGQGGTEAFF
TRBD1	TRBJ1-1	TRBV4-1	CASSQVVTGYTEAFF
NA	TRBJ2-3	TRBV5-6	CASSLRLESSDTQYF
TRBD2	TRBJ2-1	TRBV2	CASTAGSGGTTSSYNEQFF
TRBD1	TRBJ1-5	TRBV12-3/TRBV12-4	CASSPTATGNQPQHF
NA	TRBJ1-5	TRBV12-5	CASGFSAYSNQPQHF
NA	TRBJ2-5	TRBV7-8	CASSPDSLRGETQYF
TRBD1	TRBJ2-7	TRBV7-8	CASKGQGSYEQYF
NA	TRBJ2-7	TRBV19	CASSMNRGANYEQYF
NA	TRBJ2-5	TRBV6-5	CASSYRGAETQYF
NA	TRBJ2-2	TRBV6-6	CASSYANTGELFF
NA	TRBJ2-2	TRBV7-3	CASSLTGRKNGELFF
NA	TRBJ2-6	TRBV4-2	CASSQDGGAGANVLTF
TRBD1	TRBJ1-6	TRBV7-2	CASSLPGQLNSPLHF
NA	TRBJ2-1	TRBV7-9	CASSSRRSYNEQFF
NA	TRBJ1-4	TRBV6-2/TRBV6-3	CASSYNPGRRSLEKLFF
NA	TRBJ2-3	TRBV4-1	CASTLDGASTDTQYF
NA	TRBJ1-2	TRBV6-1	CASSTGFNYGYTF
NA	TRBJ1-4	TRBV29-1	CSVGETGQNNEKLFF
NA	TRBJ2-1	TRBV15	CATSRDRGPGNEQFF
NA	TRBJ2-1	TRBV12-3/TRBV12-4	CGSSLEGKHNEQFF
NA	TRBJ1-3	TRBV7-2	CASTNQGSLSGNTIYF
NA	TRBJ2-6	TRBV7-9	CASSPPGAGANVLTF
NA	TRBJ2-1	TRBV18	CASSGSMNEQFF
NA	TRBJ2-1	TRBV12-5	CASGFRGDNEQFF
NA	TRBJ2-2	TRBV28	CASSFQGKNTGELFF
NA	TRBJ1-5	TRBV12-3/TRBV12-4	CASSFGNSNQPQHF
NA	TRBJ1-6	TRBV14	CASSQWGPRLRSPLHF
TRBD1	TRBJ2-7	TRBV7-6	CASSEGQGSYEQYF
NA	TRBJ2-7	TRBV6-5	CASSYTGRLEQYF
NA	TRBJ1-2	TRBV20-1	CSAAGKNYGYTF
TRBD1	TRBJ2-4	TRBV5-1	CASSLGDRAGDIQYF
NA	TRBJ1-1	TRBV9	CASSVAGSDTEAFF
NA	TRBJ2-6	TRBV28	CASRGPGANVLTF
TRBD2	TRBJ2-3	TRBV10-3	CAIRQRLAGASTDTQYF
NA	TRBJ2-1	TRBV10-3	CAISESGRNEQFF
TRBD1	TRBJ2-1	TRBV6-2/TRBV6-3	CASSTPGQGAIGNEQFF
NA	TRBJ2-1	TRBV4-3	CASSQESREYNEQFF
TRBD2	TRBJ2-7	TRBV7-9	CASSSSGDYEQYF
TRBD1	TRBJ2-5	TRBV9	CASSDGTGRQETQYF
NA	TRBJ1-1	TRBV6-5	CASSYSKWNTEAFF
TRBD2	TRBJ2-1	TRBV6-4	CASSDRGGGAHNEQFF
NA	TRBJ2-5	TRBV6-5	CASSPIRMGETQYF
NA	TRBJ1-2	TRBV7-6	CASRNPGPLEGYTF
TRBD1	TRBJ2-1	TRBV4-1	CASSPLAQGDEQFF
TRBD1	TRBJ1-5	TRBV4-2	CASSKPGQDNQPQHF